The source of this TCR beta chain is a study of early T cells in non-severe SARS-CoV-2 infection. Study context: Unsorted whole blood bulk RNA was sequenced, with unpaired chains.

Study outcomes and limitations: VDJdb-based matching was biased toward anti-spike CD8 responses and missed private and CD4 specificities.

The CDR3 length is 16 residues. Germline V gene data show CDR1 as SGHRS and CDR2 as YFSETQ. V was clipped by 0 bases and J by 5 bases; unmatched bases: 4. The protocol attached unique molecular identifiers to individual cDNA molecules. TCRdb ran MiXCR on the 5' RACE reads and lists one entry per CDR3 protein. The table has about 64,000 distinct CDR3 sequences, around 4.9% seen once; the top ten hold 4% to 5%. Regarding this clonotype: Antigen specificity is unknown.

This chain connects TRBV5-1 to TRBJ2-7, with 14 bases aligning to TRBD2. The receptor comes from an adult who was a healthcare worker with PCR-confirmed SARS-CoV-2 infection or an uninfected control (not recorded which). The sample consisted of whole blood. The DNA for the CDR3 is TGCGCCAGCAGCTTGGTCGGACTAGCGGGGGGTAACGAGCAGTACTTC. Amino acid sequence: CASSLVGLAGGNEQYF.